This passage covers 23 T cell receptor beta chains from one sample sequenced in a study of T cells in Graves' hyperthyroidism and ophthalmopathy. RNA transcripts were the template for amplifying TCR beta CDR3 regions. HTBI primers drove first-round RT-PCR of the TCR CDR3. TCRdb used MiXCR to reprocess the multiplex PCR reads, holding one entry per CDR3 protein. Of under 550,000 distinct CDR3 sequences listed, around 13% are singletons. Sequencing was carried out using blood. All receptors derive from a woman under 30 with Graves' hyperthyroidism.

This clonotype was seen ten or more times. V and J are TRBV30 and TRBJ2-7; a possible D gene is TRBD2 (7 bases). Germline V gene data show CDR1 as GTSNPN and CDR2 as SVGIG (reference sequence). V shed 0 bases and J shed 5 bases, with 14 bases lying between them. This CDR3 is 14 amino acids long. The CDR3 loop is CAWSVRGGIDEQYF. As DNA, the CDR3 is TGTGCCTGGAGTGTACGCGGGGGCATCGACGAGCAGTACTTC.

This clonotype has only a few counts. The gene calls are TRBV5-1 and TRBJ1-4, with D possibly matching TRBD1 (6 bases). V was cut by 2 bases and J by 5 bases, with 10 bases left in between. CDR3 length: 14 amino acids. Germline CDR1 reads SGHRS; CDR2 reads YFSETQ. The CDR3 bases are TGCGCCAGCAGCTTCGGACAGCCGAATGAAAAACTGTTTTTT. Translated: CASSFGQPNEKLFF. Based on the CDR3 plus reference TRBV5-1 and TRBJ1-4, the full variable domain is KAGVTQTPRYLIKTRGQQVTLSCSPISGHRSVSWYQQTPGQGLQFLFEYFSETQRNKGNFPGRFSGRQFSNSRSEMNVSTLELGDSALYLCASSFGQPNEKLFFGSGTQLSVL.

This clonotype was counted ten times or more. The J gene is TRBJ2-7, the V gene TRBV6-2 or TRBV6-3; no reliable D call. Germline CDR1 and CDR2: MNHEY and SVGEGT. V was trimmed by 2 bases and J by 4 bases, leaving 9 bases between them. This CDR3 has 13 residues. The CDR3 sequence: CASSYTAAYEQYF. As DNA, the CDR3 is TGTGCCAGCAGTTACACAGCAGCGTACGAGCAGTACTTC.

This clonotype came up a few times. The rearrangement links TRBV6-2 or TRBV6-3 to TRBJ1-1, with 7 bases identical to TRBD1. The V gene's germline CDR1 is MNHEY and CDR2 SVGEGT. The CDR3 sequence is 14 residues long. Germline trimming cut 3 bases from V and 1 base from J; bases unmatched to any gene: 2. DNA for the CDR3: TGTGCCAGCAGTTATGCAGGGGGGAACACTGAAGCTTTCTTT. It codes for CASSYAGGNTEAFF.

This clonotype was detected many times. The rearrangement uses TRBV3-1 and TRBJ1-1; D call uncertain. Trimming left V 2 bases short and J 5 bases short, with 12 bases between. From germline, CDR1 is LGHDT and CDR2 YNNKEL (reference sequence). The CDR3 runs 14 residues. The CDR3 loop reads CASSQLIIGTEAFF. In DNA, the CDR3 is TGTGCCAGCAGCCAACTGATAATAGGGACTGAAGCTTTCTTT.

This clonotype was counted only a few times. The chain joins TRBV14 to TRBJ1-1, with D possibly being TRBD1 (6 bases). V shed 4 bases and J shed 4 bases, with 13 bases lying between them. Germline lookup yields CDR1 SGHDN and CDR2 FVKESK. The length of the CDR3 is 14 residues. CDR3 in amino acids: CASSREVGATEAFF. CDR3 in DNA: TGTGCCAGCAGCCGGGAGGTGGGGGCCACTGAAGCTTTCTTT.

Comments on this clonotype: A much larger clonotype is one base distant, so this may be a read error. The CDR3 reads CASRDTTPGLEVSSYEQYF. CDR3 bases: TGTGCCAGCAGGGATACTACCCCGGGACTAGAAGTCTCGTCCTACGAGCAGTACTTC. The rearrangement joins TRBV5-6 to TRBJ2-7, with TRBD2 matching 8 bases. V was clipped by 5 bases and J by 1 base; unmatched bases: 20. This CDR3 has 19 residues. The germline gives CDR1 SGHDT, CDR2 YYEEEE.

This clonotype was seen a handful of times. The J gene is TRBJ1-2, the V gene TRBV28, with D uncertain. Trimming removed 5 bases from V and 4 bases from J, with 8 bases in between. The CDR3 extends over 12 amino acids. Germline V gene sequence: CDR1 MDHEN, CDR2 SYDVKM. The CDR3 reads CASSASLYGYTF. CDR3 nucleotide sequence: TGTGCCAGCAGTGCCTCCCTCTATGGCTACACCTTC.

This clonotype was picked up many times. Here the CDR3 DNA reads TGCGCCAGCAGCTTTGGGGGGGCGTGGACTGAAGCTTTCTTT. This codes for CASSFGGAWTEAFF. The chain carries TRBV5-1 and TRBJ1-1; the D gene is possibly TRBD1 (6 bases). Germline assignment: CDR1 SGHRS and CDR2 YFSETQ. V was cut by 2 bases and J by 5 bases, with 13 bases left in between. The CDR3 has 14 amino acids.

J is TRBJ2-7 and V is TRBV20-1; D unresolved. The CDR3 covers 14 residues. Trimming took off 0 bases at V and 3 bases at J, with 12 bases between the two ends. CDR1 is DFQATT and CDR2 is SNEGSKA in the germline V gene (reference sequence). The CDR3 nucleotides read TGCAGTGCTAGAGATACGGAGTCTGGCTACGAGCAGTACTTC. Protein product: CSARDTESGYEQYF.

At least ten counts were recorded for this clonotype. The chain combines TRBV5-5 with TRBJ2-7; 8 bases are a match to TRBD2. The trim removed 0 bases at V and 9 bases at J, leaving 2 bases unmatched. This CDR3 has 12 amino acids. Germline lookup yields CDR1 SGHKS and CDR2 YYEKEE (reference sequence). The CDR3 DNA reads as TGTGCCAGCAGCTTGGACGCGGGAGGGCAGTACTTC. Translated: CASSLDAGGQYF. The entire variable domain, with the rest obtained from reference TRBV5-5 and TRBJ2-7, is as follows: DAGVTQSPTHLIKTRGQQVTLRCSPISGHKSVSWYQQVLGQGPQFIFQYYEKEERGRGNFPDRFSARQFPNYSSELNVNALLLGDSALYLCASSLDAGGQYFGPGTRLTVT.

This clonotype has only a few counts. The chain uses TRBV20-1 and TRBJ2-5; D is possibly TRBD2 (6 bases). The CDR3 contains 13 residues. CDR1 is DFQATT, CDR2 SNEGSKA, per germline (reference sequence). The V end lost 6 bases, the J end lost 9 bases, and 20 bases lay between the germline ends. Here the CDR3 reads CSAYWEVIGSQYF. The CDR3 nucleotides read TGCAGTGCCTACTGGGAGGTAATAGGGTCCCAGTACTTC.

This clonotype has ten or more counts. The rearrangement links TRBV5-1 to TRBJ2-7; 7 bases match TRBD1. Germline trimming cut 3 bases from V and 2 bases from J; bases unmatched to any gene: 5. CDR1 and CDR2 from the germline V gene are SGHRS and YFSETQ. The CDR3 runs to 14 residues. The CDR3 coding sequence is TGCGCCAGCAGCTCCGACAGGGCAGCCTACGAGCAGTACTTC. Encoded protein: CASSSDRAAYEQYF.

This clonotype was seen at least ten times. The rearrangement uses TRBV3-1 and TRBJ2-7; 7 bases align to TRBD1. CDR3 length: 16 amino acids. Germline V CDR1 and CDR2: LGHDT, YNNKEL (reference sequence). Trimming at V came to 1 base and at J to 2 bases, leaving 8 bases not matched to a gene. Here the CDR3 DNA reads TGTGCCAGCAGCCAAGTCGATCGGGACAGAACCTACGAGCAGTACTTC. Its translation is CASSQVDRDRTYEQYF.

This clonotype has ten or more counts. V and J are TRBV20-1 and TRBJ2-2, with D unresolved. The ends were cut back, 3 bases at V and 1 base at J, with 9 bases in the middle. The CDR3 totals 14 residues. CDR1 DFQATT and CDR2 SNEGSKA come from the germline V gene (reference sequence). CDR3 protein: CSASVGGNTGELFF. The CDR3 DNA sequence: TGCAGTGCTAGCGTGGGCGGGAACACCGGGGAGCTGTTTTTT.

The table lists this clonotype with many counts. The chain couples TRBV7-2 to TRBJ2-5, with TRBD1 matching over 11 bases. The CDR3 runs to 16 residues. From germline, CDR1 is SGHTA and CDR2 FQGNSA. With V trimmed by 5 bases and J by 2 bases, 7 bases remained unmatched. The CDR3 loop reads CASSKDRGLSQETQYF. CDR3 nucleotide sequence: TGTGCCAGCAGCAAGGACAGGGGGCTATCGCAAGAGACCCAGTACTTC.

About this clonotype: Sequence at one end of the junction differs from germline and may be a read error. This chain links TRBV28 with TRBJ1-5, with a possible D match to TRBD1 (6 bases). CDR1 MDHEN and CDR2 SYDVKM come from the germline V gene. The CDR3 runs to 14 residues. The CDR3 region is CASSPDSSNQSQHF. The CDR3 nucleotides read TGTGCCAGCAGTCCGGACAGCAGCAATCAGTCCCAGCATTTT.

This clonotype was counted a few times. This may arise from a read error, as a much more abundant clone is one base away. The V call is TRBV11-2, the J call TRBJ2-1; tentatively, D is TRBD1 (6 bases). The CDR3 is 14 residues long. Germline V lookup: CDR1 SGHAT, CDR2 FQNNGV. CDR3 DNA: TGTGCCGGCAGCTTAGGGGGAGACTCCTCTCCGACGTTCTTC. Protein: CAGSLGGDSSPTFF.

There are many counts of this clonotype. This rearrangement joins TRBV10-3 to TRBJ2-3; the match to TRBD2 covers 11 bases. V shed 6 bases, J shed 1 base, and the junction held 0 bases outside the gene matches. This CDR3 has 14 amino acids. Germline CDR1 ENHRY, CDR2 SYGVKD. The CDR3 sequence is CAIRTSGGTDTQYF. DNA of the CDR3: TGTGCCATCAGGACTAGCGGGGGCACAGATACGCAGTATTTT.

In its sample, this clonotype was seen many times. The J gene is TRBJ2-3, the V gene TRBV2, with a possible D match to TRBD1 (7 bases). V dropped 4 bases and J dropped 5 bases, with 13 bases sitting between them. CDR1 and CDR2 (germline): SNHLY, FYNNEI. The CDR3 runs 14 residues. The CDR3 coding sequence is TGTGCCAGCAGTGGGGCAGGGGGGATAGATACGCAGTATTTT. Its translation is CASSGAGGIDTQYF.

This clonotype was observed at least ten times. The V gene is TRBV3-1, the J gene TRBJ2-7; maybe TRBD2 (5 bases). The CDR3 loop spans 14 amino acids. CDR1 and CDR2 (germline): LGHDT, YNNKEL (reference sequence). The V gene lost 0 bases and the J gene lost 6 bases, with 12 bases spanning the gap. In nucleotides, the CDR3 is TGTGCCAGCAGCCAAGAACTAGTCAGCGTCGAGCAGTACTTC. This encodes CASSQELVSVEQYF.

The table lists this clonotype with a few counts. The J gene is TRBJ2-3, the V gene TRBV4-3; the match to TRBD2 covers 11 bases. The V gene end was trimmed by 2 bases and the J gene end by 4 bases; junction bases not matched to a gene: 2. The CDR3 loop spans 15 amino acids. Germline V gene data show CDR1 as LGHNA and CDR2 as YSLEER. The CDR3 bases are TGCGCCAGCAGCCAAATGGGACTAGCGGCAGATACGCAGTATTTT. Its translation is CASSQMGLAADTQYF.

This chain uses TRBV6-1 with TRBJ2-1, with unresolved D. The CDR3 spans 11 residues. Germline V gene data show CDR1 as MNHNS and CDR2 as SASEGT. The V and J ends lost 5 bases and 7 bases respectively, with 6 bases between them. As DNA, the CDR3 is TGTGCCAGCAGTCGGAGAAATGAGCAGTTCTTC. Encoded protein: CASSRRNEQFF.